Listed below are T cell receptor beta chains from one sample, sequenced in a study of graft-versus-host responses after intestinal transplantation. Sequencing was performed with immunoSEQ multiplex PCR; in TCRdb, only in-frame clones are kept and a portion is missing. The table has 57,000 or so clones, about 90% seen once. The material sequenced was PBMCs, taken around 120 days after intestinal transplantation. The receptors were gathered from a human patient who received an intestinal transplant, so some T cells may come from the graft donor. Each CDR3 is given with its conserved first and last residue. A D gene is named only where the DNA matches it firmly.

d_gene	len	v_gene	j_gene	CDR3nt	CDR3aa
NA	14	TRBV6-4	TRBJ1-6	TGTGCCAGCAGTGACTCAATATATAATTCACCCCTCCACTTT	CASSDSIYNSPLHF
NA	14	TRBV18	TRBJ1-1	TGTGCCAGCTCACCAAATGGGGGGTACACTGAAGCTTTCTTT	CASSPNGGYTEAFF
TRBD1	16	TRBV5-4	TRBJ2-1	TGTGCCAGCAGCTTGGCCGGGACAGGCGGCTACAATGAGCAGTTCTTC	CASSLAGTGGYNEQFF
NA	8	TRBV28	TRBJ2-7	TGTGGCCTGTACGAGCAGTACTTC	CGLYEQYF
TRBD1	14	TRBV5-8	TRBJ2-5	TGTGCCAGCAGCTTGGGGACAGGGGGAGAGACCCAGTACTTC	CASSLGTGGETQYF
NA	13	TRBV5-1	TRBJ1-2	TGCGCCAGCAGCACGGACACCCTCTATGGCTACACCTTC	CASSTDTLYGYTF
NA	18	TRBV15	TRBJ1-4	TGTGCCACCAGCAGAGATCCCCCAGGGCGGGGCCTTAATGAAAAACTGTTTTTT	CATSRDPPGRGLNEKLFF
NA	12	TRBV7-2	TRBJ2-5	TGTGCCAGCAGCTTACTCGCGGGACAGCAGTACTTC	CASSLLAGQQYF
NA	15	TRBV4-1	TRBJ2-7	TGCGCCAGCAGCCCAACCCCCCGGACCACCTACGAGCAGTACTTC	CASSPTPRTTYEQYF
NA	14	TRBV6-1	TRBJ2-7	TGTGCCAGCAGTGAAATGGGGGGTGCACTCGAGCAGTACTTC	CASSEMGGALEQYF
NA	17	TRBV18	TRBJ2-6	TGTGCCAGCTCACAACCTGGACCGTTGAGGGGGGCCAACGTCCTGACTTTC	CASSQPGPLRGANVLTF
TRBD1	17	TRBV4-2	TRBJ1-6	TGTGCCAGCAGCCAAGCCGTCGGACAGGGGGTTTTGTCACCCCTCCACTTT	CASSQAVGQGVLSPLHF
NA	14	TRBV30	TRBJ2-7	TGTGCCTGGAGTGCCGCCTACAGGTTCCACGAGCAGTACTTC	CAWSAAYRFHEQYF
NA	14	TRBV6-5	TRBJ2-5	TGTGCCAGCAGCCTAACGGTGGTTGCGGAGACCCAGTACTTC	CASSLTVVAETQYF
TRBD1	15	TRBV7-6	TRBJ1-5	TGTGCCAGCAGTCCGGGGACAGGGAGGTTTCAGCCCCAGCATTTT	CASSPGTGRFQPQHF
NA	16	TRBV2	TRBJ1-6	TGTGCCAGCAGTGATGGGCAGTTAGCGGACGCTTCACCCCTCCACTTT	CASSDGQLADASPLHF
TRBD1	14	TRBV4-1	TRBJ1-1	TGCGCCAGCAGCCAGCAGGGGGAATGGGCTGAAGCTTTCTTT	CASSQQGEWAEAFF
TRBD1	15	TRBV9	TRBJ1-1	TGTGCCAGCAGCGTAGTGCCAGGGGGCTGGACTGAAGCTTTCTTT	CASSVVPGGWTEAFF
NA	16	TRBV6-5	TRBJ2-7	TGTGCCAGCAGTTACTCGAGTCGGGAAGGGGCCTACGAGCAGTACTTC	CASSYSSREGAYEQYF
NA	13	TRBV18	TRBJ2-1	TGTGCCAGCTCACCGTCAGGGTCCCATGAGCAGTTCTTC	CASSPSGSHEQFF
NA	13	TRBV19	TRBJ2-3	TGTGCCAGTGCTACGGTTCCCACAGATACGCAGTATTTT	CASATVPTDTQYF
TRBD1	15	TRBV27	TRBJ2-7	TGTGCCAGCAGGGGACAGGACAGTCCCTCCTACGAGCAGTACTTC	CASRGQDSPSYEQYF
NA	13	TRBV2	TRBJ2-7	TGTGCCAGCAGGACGGCGGGGTCCTACGAGCAGTACTTC	CASRTAGSYEQYF
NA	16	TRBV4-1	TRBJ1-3	TGCGCCAGCAGCCAAGAAGGACATCCCTCTGGAAACACCATATATTTT	CASSQEGHPSGNTIYF
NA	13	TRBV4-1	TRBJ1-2	TGCGCCAGCAGCGCAGGGGTGGGTTATGGCTACACCTTC	CASSAGVGYGYTF